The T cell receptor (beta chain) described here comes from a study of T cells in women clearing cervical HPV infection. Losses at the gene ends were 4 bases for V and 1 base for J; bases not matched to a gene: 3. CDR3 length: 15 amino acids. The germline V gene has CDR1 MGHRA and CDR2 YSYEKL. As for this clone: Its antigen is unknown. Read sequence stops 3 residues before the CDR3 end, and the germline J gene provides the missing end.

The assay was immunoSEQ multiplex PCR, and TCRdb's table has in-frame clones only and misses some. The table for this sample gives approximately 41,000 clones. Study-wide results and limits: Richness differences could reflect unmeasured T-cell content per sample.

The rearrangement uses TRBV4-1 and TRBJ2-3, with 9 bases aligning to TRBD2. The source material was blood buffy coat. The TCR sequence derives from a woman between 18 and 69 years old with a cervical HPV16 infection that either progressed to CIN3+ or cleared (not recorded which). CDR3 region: CASSPERGGTDTQYF. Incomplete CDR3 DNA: TGCGCCAGCAGCCCCGAGCGGGGGGGCACAGATACG.